Below are 22 T cell receptor beta chains sequenced from a single sample in a study of cytomegalovirus exposure and HLA in healthy donors. Researchers ran the PCR with 60 Vbeta and 13 Jbeta primers. TCRdb's copy holds only in-frame clones and misses some; the assay was immunoSEQ multiplex PCR. The listing records 90,000 to 150,000 clones. The sequencing input was PBMCs. These receptor sequences come from a man between 18 and 29 years old in good health and CMV-seronegative.

With respect to this clone: One junction end does not reproduce the germline sequence, and a read error may be involved. This chain links TRBV7-6 with TRBJ2-3; no firm D call. Germline V gene data show CDR1 as SGHVS and CDR2 as FNYEAQ. The CDR3 is made up of 12 amino acids. The CDR3 sequence: CASSLRTDTQYF. CDR3 in DNA: TGTGCCAGCAGCTTGCGCACTGATACGCAGTATTTT.

V is TRBV7-3 and J is TRBJ1-1; possible D gene TRBD1, 6 bases. V was pared by 5 bases and J by 2 bases, with 15 bases between. Germline CDR1 SGHTA, CDR2 FQGTGA. The CDR3 has 15 amino acids. CDR3 loop: CASSLQTGANTEAFF. In nucleotides, the CDR3 is TGTGCCAGCAGCCTCCAGACAGGCGCAAACACTGAAGCTTTCTTT.

The gene calls are TRBV6-1 and TRBJ1-4; tentatively, D is TRBD1 (5 bases). V lost 7 bases and J 5 bases, leaving 17 bases between the germline ends. Germline V lookup: CDR1 MNHNS, CDR2 SASEGT. The CDR3 is 15 amino acids. In DNA, the CDR3 is TGTGCCAGCAAGCCTACAGGAGCCCCGAATGAAAAACTGTTTTTT. Translation: CASKPTGAPNEKLFF.

The rearrangement links TRBV7-9 to TRBJ2-7, with 7 bases lining up with TRBD1. The germline CDR1 and CDR2 sequences are SEHNR and FQNEAQ (reference sequence). CDR3 length: 15 amino acids. Trimming cost V 4 bases and J 2 bases; bases outside gene matches: 8. This CDR3 is CASSSPGDRAYEQYF. As DNA, the CDR3 is TGTGCCAGCAGCTCACCTGGGGACAGAGCCTACGAGCAGTACTTC.

The rearrangement uses TRBV29-1 and TRBJ1-1, with TRBD1 as a possible D gene (6 bases). The CDR3 loop spans 16 amino acids. Per germline, CDR1 SQVTM and CDR2 ANQGSEA. V lost 7 bases, J lost 1 base, and 22 bases lay in between. This CDR3 is CSGGRAGGRTNTEAFF. Written as DNA, the CDR3 is TGCAGCGGAGGACGGGCGGGGGGCCGGACGAACACTGAAGCTTTCTTT.

The chain links TRBV4-1 to TRBJ2-6; no reliable D call. CDR3 length equals 17 residues. Germline loops: CDR1 MGHRA, CDR2 YSYEKL. The ends were cut back, 1 base at V and 1 base at J, with 11 bases in the middle. CDR3 sequence reads: CASSQVPTVSGANVLTF. In DNA, the CDR3 is TGCGCCAGCAGCCAAGTCCCTACAGTGTCTGGGGCCAACGTCCTGACTTTC.

This rearrangement joins TRBV19 to TRBJ1-2, with D perhaps TRBD1 (5 bases). The CDR3 covers 12 residues. The germline V and J ends were trimmed by 8 bases and 7 bases, with 14 bases remaining between them. Germline V CDR1 and CDR2: LNHDA, SQIVND (reference sequence). CDR3 loop: CASWQGRGGYTF. In DNA form, the CDR3 reads TGTGCCAGTTGGCAGGGTAGGGGTGGCTACACCTTC.

V is TRBV5-5 and J is TRBJ2-7; D unclear. Deletions cut 2 bases from V and 3 bases from J, with 9 bases between. This CDR3 is built from 13 residues. Per the germline V gene, CDR1 is SGHKS and CDR2 is YYEKEE (reference sequence). The DNA for the CDR3 is TGTGCCAGCAGCTTCCGGCTAGTCTACGAGCAGTACTTC. Translating gives CASSFRLVYEQYF.

This chain joins TRBV27 and TRBJ2-5; possibly TRBD1 for D (6 bases). The V end was cut by 6 bases, the J end by 11 bases, with 19 bases between. CDR3 length: 13 residues. Germline V lookup: CDR1 MNHEY, CDR2 SMNVEV (reference sequence). The CDR3 loop is CASSPYLTGAQYF. The DNA of the CDR3 is TGTGCCAGCAGCCCTTATTTGACAGGCGCGCAGTACTTC.

The rearrangement joins TRBV5-1 to TRBJ2-1, with 7 bases that match TRBD2. The length of the CDR3 is 15 residues. Germline V gene data show CDR1 as SGHRS and CDR2 as YFSETQ. The V segment lost 6 bases and the J segment 1 base; nucleotides outside the gene matches: 7. The CDR3 region is CASTTAGGSYNEQFF. CDR3 bases: TGCGCCAGCACTACGGCCGGGGGGTCCTACAATGAGCAGTTCTTC.

V and J are TRBV29-1 and TRBJ1-2; possible D gene TRBD1, 5 bases. Between the trimmed V and J ends, which lost 2 bases and 3 bases, there was a span of 13 bases. The CDR3 runs to 14 residues. Germline CDR1 is SQVTM and CDR2 is ANQGSEA. CDR3 loop: CSVEWMGGDYGYTF. CDR3 DNA sequence: TGCAGCGTTGAATGGATGGGGGGTGACTATGGCTACACCTTC.

This chain links TRBV7-9 with TRBJ1-2; 7 bases match TRBD1. Germline V gene lookup returns CDR1 SEHNR and CDR2 FQNEAQ (reference sequence). J gave up 6 bases and V 6 bases, and 16 bases lay outside the gene matches. The CDR3 spans 16 residues. In DNA form, the CDR3 reads TGTGCCAGCAGAGGACCCCAAGGGGGCTCTCTTCATGGCTACACCTTC. It codes for CASRGPQGGSLHGYTF.

The V call is TRBV7-2, the J call TRBJ2-3; 12 bases match TRBD2. This CDR3 spans 16 amino acids. Germline-derived CDR1 and CDR2 are SGHTA and FQGNSA. V trimming: 5 bases; J trimming: 10 bases; junction bases outside the gene matches: 13. CDR3 DNA sequence: TGTGCCAGCAGCCCGGTGGAGACTAGCGGGAGTATCGCGCAGTATTTT. This gives the protein CASSPVETSGSIAQYF.

This chain uses TRBV28 with TRBJ2-4, with D unclear. Trimming shortened V by 5 bases and J by 8 bases, and 13 bases separated the two germline ends. CDR1 and CDR2 from the germline V gene are MDHEN and SYDVKM. The CDR3 runs to 13 residues. The chain's CDR3 is CASSRDNQDIQYF. The CDR3 bases are TGTGCCAGCAGTCGCGACAATCAGGACATTCAGTACTTC.

The J gene is TRBJ1-2, the V gene TRBV7-9, with no clear D. Trimming cost V 3 bases and J 6 bases, with 14 bases left between them. Germline assignment: CDR1 SEHNR and CDR2 FQNEAQ (reference sequence). The CDR3 length is 14 residues. The CDR3 here is CASSFSSVGNGYTF. The CDR3 bases are TGTGCCAGCAGCTTCTCTTCGGTCGGGAATGGCTACACCTTC.

The gene calls are TRBV15 and TRBJ1-2; D remains unclear. V lost 0 bases and J lost 0, with 5 bases in between. The CDR3 has 14 residues. The germline V gene encodes CDR1 LNHNV and CDR2 YYDKDF (reference sequence). The CDR3 nucleotides are TGTGCCACCAGCAGAGATTACACTAACTATGGCTACACCTTC. It translates to CATSRDYTNYGYTF.

CDR3 protein: CASSLETGVDKAFF. The CDR3 nucleotides are TGCGCCAGCAGCTTGGAAACAGGAGTTGATAAAGCTTTCTTT. V gene TRBV5-1 combines with J gene TRBJ1-1; D is possibly TRBD1 (5 bases). V dropped 0 bases and J dropped 9 bases, with 15 bases sitting between them. Per the germline V gene, CDR1 is SGHRS and CDR2 is YFSETQ. The CDR3 is 14 amino acids.

In regard to this clone: Likely a read error: the CDR3 ends without its conserved phenylalanine or tryptophan. The chain carries TRBV7-2 and TRBJ1-5, with D hard to call. V dropped 5 bases and J dropped 1 base, with 12 bases sitting between them. From germline, CDR1 is SGHTA and CDR2 FQGNSA. The CDR3 extends over 15 amino acids. CDR3 residues: CASSPEGGSNQPQHS. Here the CDR3 DNA reads TGTGCCAGCAGCCCCGAGGGAGGCAGCAATCAGCCCCAGCATTCT.

The chain combines TRBV2 with TRBJ1-5, with 8 bases aligning to TRBD1. V lost 7 bases and J lost 4; bases outside the gene matches: 12. The CDR3 covers 16 residues. Germline CDR1 and CDR2: SNHLY and FYNNEI. The CDR3 DNA follows: TGTGCCAGCACGCTAACGAGAGACAGGGGTAATCAGCCCCAGCATTTT. This translates into CASTLTRDRGNQPQHF.

The chain is built from TRBV9 and TRBJ1-1; maybe TRBD1 (6 bases). V was trimmed by 3 bases and J by 6 bases, leaving 12 bases between them. Germline CDR1 is SGDLS and CDR2 is YYNGEE. The length of the CDR3 is 13 residues. The CDR3 sequence: CASSAPGQPEAFF. The CDR3 region has the DNA TGTGCCAGCAGCGCACCGGGACAACCTGAAGCTTTCTTT. Supplemented by reference TRBV9 and TRBJ1-1, the full variable domain reads DSGVTQTPKHLITATGQRVTLRCSPRSGDLSVYWYQQSLDQGLQFLIQYYNGEERAKGNILERFSAQQFPDLHSELNLSSLELGDSALYFCASSAPGQPEAFFGQGTRLTVV.

A word on this clone: The junction departs from the called germline gene at one end, perhaps through a read error. V gene TRBV5-5 combines with J gene TRBJ1-4; 9 nucleotides align to TRBD1. The germline V gene encodes CDR1 SGHKS and CDR2 YYEKEE (reference sequence). CDR3 size: 14 residues. CDR3 sequence reads: CASRLGQGVSGLFF. The CDR3 region has the DNA TGTGCCAGCAGGTTGGGACAGGGCGTGAGTGGACTGTTTTTT.

DNA of the CDR3: TGTGCCAGCAGCTTAGCTCCGCTGGACTACTCGAGGTCCTACGAGCAGTACTTC. Protein sequence: CASSLAPLDYSRSYEQYF. This chain links TRBV7-2 with TRBJ2-7; D is perhaps TRBD2 (6 bases). The CDR3 loop spans 18 amino acids. Trimming shortened V by 0 bases and J by 1 base, and 19 bases separated the two germline ends. Germline V gene lookup returns CDR1 SGHTA and CDR2 FQGNSA.